The 8 T cell receptor beta chains below were found in one sample sequenced in a study of vaccination effects on CD4 cells after COVID-19. When less than 12 days of culture had elapsed, CD4+ T cells were isolated. Participants each got two BNT162b2 or mRNA-1273 vaccine doses. TCRdb's table, derived via immunoSEQ multiplex PCR, lists solely in-frame clones and lacks some. The sample lists approximately 57,000 clones, under 85% occurring once. These receptors are not linked to any known antigen. This sample comprised CD4+ T cells from PBMCs cultured without peptide, obtained after COVID-19 vaccination. The source of these receptors is a human donor who received a COVID-19 vaccine.

There are a few counts of this clone. The same CDR3 is also encoded by other DNA sequences in this sample. V usage is TRBV27 and J usage is TRBJ1-1; a weak D match, TRBD1 (5 bases). V gave up 6 bases and J gave up 0 bases, with 11 bases separating them. Looked up from germline, CDR1 is MNHEY and CDR2 is SMNVEV (reference sequence). This CDR3 spans 14 amino acids. CDR3 sequence (DNA): TGTGCCAGCAGCCGAGGGGCTGTGAACACTGAAGCTTTCTTT. Residues: CASSRGAVNTEAFF.

The chain recombines TRBV5-1 with TRBJ2-1; 8 nucleotides line up with TRBD1. The CDR3 runs 15 residues. Trimming took 4 bases from V and 2 from J; bases not matched to a gene: 5. Looked up from germline, CDR1 is SGHRS and CDR2 is YFSETQ. CDR3 in amino acids: CASSPGTGPYNEQFF. The CDR3 bases are TGCGCCAGCAGCCCAGGGACAGGCCCCTACAATGAGCAGTTCTTC.

This clone was picked up a small number of times. The chain carries TRBV2 and TRBJ2-5, with D perhaps assigned TRBD1 or TRBD2 (6 bases each). The germline V gene encodes CDR1 SNHLY and CDR2 FYNNEI. This CDR3 region has 15 residues. V shed 7 bases and J shed 4 bases, with 19 bases lying between them. The CDR3 DNA is TGTGCCAGCACCCTGAGGACCGGAGGGGGAGAGACCCAGTACTTC. Protein product: CASTLRTGGGETQYF.

A few counts support this clone. The CDR3 is CASSQILAGVGNEQFF. CDR3 DNA sequence: TGTGCCAGCAGCCAGATCTTAGCGGGAGTGGGCAATGAGCAGTTCTTC. The V call is TRBV7-9, the J call TRBJ2-1; 9 nucleotides line up with TRBD2. Germline trimming cut 5 bases from V and 6 bases from J; bases unmatched to any gene: 11. Germline CDR1 SEHNR, CDR2 FQNEAQ (reference sequence). This CDR3 has 16 amino acids.

This clone was seen more than once but under ten times. The V gene is TRBV25-1, the J gene TRBJ2-7; 7 bases map to TRBD1. This CDR3 has 14 amino acids. With V trimmed by 3 bases and J by 3 bases, 5 bases remained unmatched. The germline CDR1 and CDR2 sequences are MGHDK and SYGVNS. The CDR3 reads CASSDRDSHYEQYF. The CDR3 DNA reads as TGTGCCAGCAGTGATCGGGACAGCCACTACGAGCAGTACTTC.

The V and J genes are TRBV11-2 and TRBJ1-6; a weak D match, TRBD1 (5 bases). V lost 2 bases to trimming and J lost 8 bases, with 10 bases between them. The CDR3 runs to 14 residues. Germline CDR1 is SGHAT and CDR2 is FQNNGV. CDR3 amino acids: CASSLSQGYSPLHF. DNA for the CDR3: TGTGCCAGCAGCTTATCTCAGGGATATTCACCCCTCCACTTT.

This rearrangement joins TRBV6-5 to TRBJ2-4; TRBD2 might be the D (6 bases). The CDR3 sequence is 15 residues long. V lost 5 bases and J 7 bases, leaving 18 bases between the germline ends. Germline V gene data show CDR1 as MNHEY and CDR2 as SVGAGI. The CDR3 region is CASSPVTSFANIQYF. In DNA, the CDR3 is TGTGCCAGCAGTCCCGTAACTAGCTTCGCGAACATTCAGTACTTC.

The genes are TRBV6-5 and TRBJ2-5; weak D call: TRBD1 (5 bases). This CDR3 has 13 residues. The V gene's germline CDR1 is MNHEY and CDR2 SVGAGI. V dropped 6 bases and J dropped 2 bases, with 10 bases sitting between them. The CDR3 region is CASSTTVQETQYF. The CDR3 bases are TGTGCCAGCAGCACGACAGTTCAAGAGACCCAGTACTTC.